This TCR beta chain originates from a study of cytomegalovirus exposure and HLA in healthy donors. Study-level background: Researchers found that about 84% of about 400 genotyped donors fell within the Caucasian-associated ancestry cluster. General study findings and limits: Links to common viral pathogens appeared, in a later analysis, for several of the most significant clusters. Donors belonging to an Asian-associated ancestry cluster reportedly showed fewer N-insertions in productive TCRs than the 666-donor mean, according to what a later analysis found.

About this clone itself: Its specificity is unknown.

13 Jbeta primers and 60 Vbeta primers were used for the PCR. Only in-frame clones appear in the TCRdb table, and some are missing; sequencing was by immunoSEQ multiplex PCR. The data show under 200,000 clones, roughly 90% seen once. Germline V CDR1 and CDR2: SGHRS, YFSETQ. The V gene lost 2 bases and the J gene lost 7 bases, with 12 bases spanning the gap. The CDR3 sequence is 14 residues long. Sequencing was done on a sample of PBMCs. This chain connects TRBV5-1 to TRBJ2-2, with D unresolved. This sequence was found in a woman in her thirties in good health and CMV-seronegative. The CDR3 region is CASSFNYLVGELFF. In DNA, the CDR3 is TGCGCCAGCAGCTTTAACTACTTGGTCGGGGAGCTGTTTTTT. Combining the CDR3 with reference TRBV5-1 and TRBJ2-2 gives the whole variable domain KAGVTQTPRYLIKTRGQQVTLSCSPISGHRSVSWYQQTPGQGLQFLFEYFSETQRNKGNFPGRFSGRQFSNSRSEMNVSTLELGDSALYLCASSFNYLVGELFFGEGSRLTVL.